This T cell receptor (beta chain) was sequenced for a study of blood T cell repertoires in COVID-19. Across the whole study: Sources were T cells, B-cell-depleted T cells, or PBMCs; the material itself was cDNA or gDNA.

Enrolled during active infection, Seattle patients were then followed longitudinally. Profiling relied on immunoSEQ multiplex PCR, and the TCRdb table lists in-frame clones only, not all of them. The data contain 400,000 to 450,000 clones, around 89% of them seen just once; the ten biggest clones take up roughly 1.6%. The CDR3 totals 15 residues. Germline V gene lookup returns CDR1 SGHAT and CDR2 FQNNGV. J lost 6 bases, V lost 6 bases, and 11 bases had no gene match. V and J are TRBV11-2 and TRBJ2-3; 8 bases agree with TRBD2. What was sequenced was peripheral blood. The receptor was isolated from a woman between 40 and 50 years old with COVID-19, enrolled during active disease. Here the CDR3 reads CASRRIAGTGDTQYF. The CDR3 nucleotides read TGTGCCAGCAGGAGAATAGCGGGAACGGGCGATACGCAGTATTTT.